The subject of this entry is one TCR beta chain. From its re-call of the 5' RACE reads, TCRdb lists each CDR3 protein once, without DNA. The sample's table shows some 150,000 distinct CDR3 sequences. This sample is part of a study of T cells expressing NK-cell markers. Germline V gene data show CDR1 as SGDLS and CDR2 as YYNGEE. The CDR3 has 16 amino acids. The material sequenced was blood T cells: a sorted CD56 or NKG2C T cell subset, CD4+ or CD8+ T cells, or bulk PBMC T cells (not recorded which). The chain has TRBV9 and TRBJ2-3. The TCR sequence derives from a man aged 18 to 29 in good health. The CDR3 here is CASSVENGAFTDTQYF.